Presented here are 4 T cell receptor beta chains from one specimen sequenced in a study of blood T cell repertoires in COVID-19. Sequencing used immunoSEQ multiplex PCR; TCRdb keeps in-frame clones, though not all of them. The sample records under 400,000 clones, roughly 87% being singletons. Sequenced: peripheral blood. These receptors were taken from a woman aged 55-70 years with COVID-19, enrolled during active disease.

CDR3 residues: CASSTTGLENEQFF. The CDR3 DNA reads TGTGCCAGCAGCACAACAGGGTTAGAAAATGAGCAGTTCTTC. The chain employs TRBV9 and TRBJ2-1; D might be TRBD1 (6 bases). Germline V gene data show CDR1 as SGDLS and CDR2 as YYNGEE. V was trimmed by 4 bases and J by 7 bases, leaving 15 bases between them. CDR3 length equals 14 residues.

This sequence joins TRBV7-9 and TRBJ1-1, with TRBD1 matching 7 bases. Germline V gene sequence: CDR1 SEHNR, CDR2 FQNEAQ (reference sequence). The V gene end was trimmed by 7 bases and the J gene end by 5 bases; junction bases not matched to a gene: 7. This CDR3 is 13 amino acids long. CDR3: CASKVGGRTEAFF. In DNA form, the CDR3 reads TGTGCCAGCAAGGTAGGGGGCAGGACTGAAGCTTTCTTT. The full variable domain, with the rest looked up from reference TRBV7-9 and TRBJ1-1, is DTGVSQNPRHKITKRGQNVTFRCDPISEHNRLYWYRQTLGQGPEFLTYFQNEAQLEKSRLLSDRFSAERPKGSFSTLEIQRTEQGDSAMYLCASKVGGRTEAFFGQGTRLTVV.

The J gene is TRBJ2-3, the V gene TRBV19, with 8 bases identical to TRBD2. Germline trimming cut 11 bases from V and 4 bases from J; bases unmatched to any gene: 11. The CDR3 totals 14 residues. Per germline, CDR1 LNHDA and CDR2 SQIVND (reference sequence). CDR3 DNA: TGTGCCGTAAGACCGGGGGGGGCCCCAGATACGCAGTATTTT. It codes for CAVRPGGAPDTQYF.

The rearrangement joins TRBV10-2 to TRBJ1-4; 8 bases agree with TRBD1. Germline V gene sequence: CDR1 WSHSY, CDR2 SAAADI. The CDR3 is made up of 16 amino acids. The V and J ends lost 2 bases and 4 bases, in that order; junction bases with no gene match: 6. The CDR3 coding sequence is TGCGCCAGCAGTGAGCCCAGGGACAGGAGTAATGAAAAACTGTTTTTT. Translated: CASSEPRDRSNEKLFF.